This T cell receptor beta chain was profiled in a study of T cells in Graves' hyperthyroidism and ophthalmopathy. In the study overall: At the time of initial diagnosis and before any treatment, peripheral blood was collected. General study findings and limits: A model of 13 V-J pairs discriminated ophthalmopathy from stable hyperthyroidism.

Points on this clonotype: Its antigen is still unknown.

Orbital computed tomography and thyroid ultrasound, together with serum TRAb and thyroxine and clinical symptoms, were used for diagnoses. The authors obtained PBMCs from about 9 ml of fresh peripheral blood. The V gene's germline CDR1 is MNHEY and CDR2 SVGAGI. This CDR3 is 14 amino acids long. Trimming removed 2 bases from V and 3 bases from J, with 8 bases in between. Template material for amplifying TCR beta CDR3 regions consisted of RNA transcripts. The HTBI set primed first-round TCR CDR3 RT-PCR. MiXCR, applied by TCRdb to the multiplex PCR reads, yields one record per CDR3 protein. The profile covers hundreds of thousands of distinct CDR3 sequences, with less than 25% appearing a single time and approximately 11% taken by the ten largest.

The receptor's source is a woman in her twenties or thirties with Graves' ophthalmopathy. The genes are TRBV6-5 and TRBJ1-5; D perhaps matches TRBD1 (5 bases). Sequencing used blood. The CDR3 region has the DNA TGTGCCAGCAGTTACCGGGACCTCAATCAGCCCCAGCATTTT. This codes for CASSYRDLNQPQHF.